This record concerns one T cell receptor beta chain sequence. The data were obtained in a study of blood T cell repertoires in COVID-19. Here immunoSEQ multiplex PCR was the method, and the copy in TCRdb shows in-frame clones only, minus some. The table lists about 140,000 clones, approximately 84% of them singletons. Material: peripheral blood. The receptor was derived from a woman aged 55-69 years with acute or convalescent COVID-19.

CDR3 in DNA: TGTGCCAGCAGCCAAGATACTAGCGGATATTACAATGAGCAGTTCTTC. It yields the protein CASSQDTSGYYNEQFF. This sequence joins TRBV4-2 and TRBJ2-1, with 8 bases aligning to TRBD2. The CDR3 spans 16 residues. Trimming took 0 bases from V and 4 from J; bases not matched to a gene: 5. CDR1 is LGHNA and CDR2 is YNFKEQ in the germline V gene.